This entry concerns a single T cell receptor beta chain. These data originate in a study of blood T cell repertoires in COVID-19. The method was immunoSEQ multiplex PCR; TCRdb's version includes in-frame clones alone and lacks a portion of them. The sample contains about 360,000 clones, roughly 90% of which appear only once. Sequences were obtained from peripheral blood. The sequence was obtained from a woman aged 55-69 years with COVID-19, enrolled during active disease.

Here the CDR3 reads CASNGQGNQPQHF. The CDR3 nucleotides are TGTGCCAGCAACGGACAGGGCAATCAGCCCCAGCATTTT. The rearrangement uses TRBV7-9 and TRBJ1-5; 7 nucleotides match TRBD1. Germline lookup yields CDR1 SEHNR and CDR2 FQNEAQ (reference sequence). The length of the CDR3 is 13 residues. Trimming removed 7 bases from V and 2 bases from J; junction bases left unmatched: 2.